This TCR beta chain was retrieved from a study of blood T cell repertoires in COVID-19. Study as a whole: The United States, Italy and Spain were the sources of the acute and convalescent COVID-19 samples.

Germline V gene lookup returns CDR1 SGDLS and CDR2 YYNGEE. V lost 1 base, J lost 1 base, and 8 bases lay in between. CDR3 length: 14 residues. The method was immunoSEQ multiplex PCR; TCRdb's version includes in-frame clones alone and lacks a portion of them. The sample holds more than 200,000 clones; approximately 80% are singletons and the top ten take 4.2%. The TCR was taken from a man aged 55 to 70 with acute or convalescent COVID-19. Sequencing was performed on peripheral blood. The chain uses TRBV9 and TRBJ1-1; D unclear. The CDR3 DNA sequence: TGTGCCAGCAGCGTATTGTCCGGGAACACTGAAGCTTTCTTT. Protein sequence: CASSVLSGNTEAFF.